This T cell receptor (beta chain) was identified during a study of blood T cells in healthy people across ages. Findings of the study overall: Long-lived donors exceeded aged donors in naive CD4+ cells and diversity. Percentage of naive T cells showed a strong correlation with TCR beta diversity.

Sample-barcoded 5' priming and a J-beta primer mix drove a second PCR of roughly 7 to 11 cycles. The study obtained at least 3 million CDR3-containing paired-end reads from every sample. TCRdb itself ran the 5' RACE reads through MiXCR, one entry per CDR3 protein. The repertoire holds over a million distinct CDR3 sequences, approximately 63% seen once, with 6.5% to 8.5% in the top ten. This clonotype was counted between two and nine times. Its antigen is unidentified. Trimming stripped 5 bases from V and 0 bases from J, with 11 bases between. Looked up from germline, CDR1 is MNHEY and CDR2 is SVGEGT. This CDR3 comprises 15 residues.

The specimen was blood. The clonotype comes from a man aged 18 to 29 in good health. The J gene is TRBJ2-4, the V gene TRBV6-2 or TRBV6-3; D unresolved. The CDR3 coding sequence is TGTGCCAGCAGTCCGCCGAGTCTAGCCAAAAACATTCAGTACTTC. Its translation: CASSPPSLAKNIQYF.